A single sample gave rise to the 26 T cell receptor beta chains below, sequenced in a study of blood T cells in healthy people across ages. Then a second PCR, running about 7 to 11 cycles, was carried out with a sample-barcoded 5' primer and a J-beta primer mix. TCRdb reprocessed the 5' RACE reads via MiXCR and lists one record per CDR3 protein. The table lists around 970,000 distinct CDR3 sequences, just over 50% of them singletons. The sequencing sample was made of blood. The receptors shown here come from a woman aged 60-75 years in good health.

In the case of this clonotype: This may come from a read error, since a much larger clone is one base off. The CDR3 bases are TGTGCCAGCAGCCAAGATGGTTTTCAGGGGGTAGGTGAAACAGGTACGCAGTATTTT. This sequence encodes CASSQDGFQGVGETGTQYF. This rearrangement joins TRBV4-2 to TRBJ2-3, with 7 bases identical to TRBD1. CDR1 is LGHNA, CDR2 YNFKEQ, per germline. CDR3 length: 19 residues.

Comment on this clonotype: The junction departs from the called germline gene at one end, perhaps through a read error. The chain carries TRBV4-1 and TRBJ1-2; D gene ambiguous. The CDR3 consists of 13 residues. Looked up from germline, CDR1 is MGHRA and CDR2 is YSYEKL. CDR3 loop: CASGQMANYGYTF. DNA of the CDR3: TGCGCCAGCGGCCAAATGGCTAACTATGGCTACACCTTC.

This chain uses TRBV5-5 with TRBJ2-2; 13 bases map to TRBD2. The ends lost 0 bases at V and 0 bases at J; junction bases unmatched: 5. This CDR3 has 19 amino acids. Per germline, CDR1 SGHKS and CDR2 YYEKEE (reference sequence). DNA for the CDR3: TGTGCCAGCAGCTTGGCCGGGGGACTAGCGGGAACGAACACCGGGGAGCTGTTTTTT. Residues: CASSLAGGLAGTNTGELFF.

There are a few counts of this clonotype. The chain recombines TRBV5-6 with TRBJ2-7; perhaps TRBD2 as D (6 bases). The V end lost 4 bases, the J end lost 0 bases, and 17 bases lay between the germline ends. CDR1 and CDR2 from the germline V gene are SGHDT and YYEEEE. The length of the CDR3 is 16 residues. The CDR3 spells CASSLPGGISSYEQYF. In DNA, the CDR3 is TGTGCCAGCAGCCTCCCTGGGGGGATAAGCTCCTACGAGCAGTACTTC.

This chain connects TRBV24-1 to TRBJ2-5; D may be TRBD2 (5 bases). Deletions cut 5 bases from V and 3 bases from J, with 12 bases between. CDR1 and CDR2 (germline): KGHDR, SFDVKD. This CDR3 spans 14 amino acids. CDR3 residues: CATSGNLGKETQYF. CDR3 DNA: TGTGCCACCAGTGGGAACCTCGGGAAAGAGACCCAGTACTTC.

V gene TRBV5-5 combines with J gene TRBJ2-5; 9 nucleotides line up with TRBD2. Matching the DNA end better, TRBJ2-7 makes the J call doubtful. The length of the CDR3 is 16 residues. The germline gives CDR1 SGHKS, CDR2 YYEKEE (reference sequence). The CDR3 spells CASSPVLAGAVGEQYF. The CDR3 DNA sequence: TGTGCCAGCAGCCCAGTTTTAGCGGGAGCGGTCGGCGAGCAGTACTTC.

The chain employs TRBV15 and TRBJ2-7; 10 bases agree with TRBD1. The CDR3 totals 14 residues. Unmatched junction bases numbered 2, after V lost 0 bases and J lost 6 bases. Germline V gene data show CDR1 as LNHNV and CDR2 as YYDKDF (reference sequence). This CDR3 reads CATSRDRTGGEQYF. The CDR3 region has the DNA TGTGCCACCAGCAGAGATCGGACAGGGGGCGAGCAGTACTTC.

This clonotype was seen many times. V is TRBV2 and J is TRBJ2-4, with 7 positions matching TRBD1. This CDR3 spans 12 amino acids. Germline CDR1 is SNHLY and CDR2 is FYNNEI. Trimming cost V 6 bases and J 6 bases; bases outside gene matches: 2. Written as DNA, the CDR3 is TGTGCCAGCAGCGGGACAGCAAACATTCAGTACTTC. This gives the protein CASSGTANIQYF.

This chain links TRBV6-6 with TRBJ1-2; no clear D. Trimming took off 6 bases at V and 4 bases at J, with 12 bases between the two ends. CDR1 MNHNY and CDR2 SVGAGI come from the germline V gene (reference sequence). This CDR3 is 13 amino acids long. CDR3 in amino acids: CASSETFVYGYTF. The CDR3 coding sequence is TGTGCCAGCAGCGAGACCTTTGTCTATGGCTACACCTTC.

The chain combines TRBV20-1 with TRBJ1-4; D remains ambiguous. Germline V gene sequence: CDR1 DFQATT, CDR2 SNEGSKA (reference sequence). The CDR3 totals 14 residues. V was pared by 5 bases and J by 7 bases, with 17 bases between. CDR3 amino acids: CSAGIAGVGEKLFF. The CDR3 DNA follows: TGCAGTGCTGGAATAGCGGGCGTAGGTGAAAAACTGTTTTTT.

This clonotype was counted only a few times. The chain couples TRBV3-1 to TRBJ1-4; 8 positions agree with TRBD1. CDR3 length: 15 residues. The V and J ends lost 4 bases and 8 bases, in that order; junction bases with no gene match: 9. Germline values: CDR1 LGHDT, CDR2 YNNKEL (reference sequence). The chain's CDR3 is CASSPLGQGREKLFF. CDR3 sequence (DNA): TGTGCCAGCAGCCCCCTAGGACAGGGCCGAGAAAAACTGTTTTTT.

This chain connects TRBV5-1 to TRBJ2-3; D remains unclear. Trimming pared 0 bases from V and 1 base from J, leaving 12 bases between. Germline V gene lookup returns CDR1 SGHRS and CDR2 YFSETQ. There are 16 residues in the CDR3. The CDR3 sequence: CASSLGGGGRTDTQYF. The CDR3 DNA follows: TGCGCCAGCAGCTTGGGAGGCGGCGGCCGCACAGATACGCAGTATTTT.

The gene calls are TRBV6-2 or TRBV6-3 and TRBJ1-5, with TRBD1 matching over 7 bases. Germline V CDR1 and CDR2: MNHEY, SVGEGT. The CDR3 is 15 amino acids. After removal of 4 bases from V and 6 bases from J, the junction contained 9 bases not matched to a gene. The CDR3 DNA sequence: TGTGCCAGCAGTTGGTCAGGGGGGACCCGTCAGCCCCAGCATTTT. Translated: CASSWSGGTRQPQHF.

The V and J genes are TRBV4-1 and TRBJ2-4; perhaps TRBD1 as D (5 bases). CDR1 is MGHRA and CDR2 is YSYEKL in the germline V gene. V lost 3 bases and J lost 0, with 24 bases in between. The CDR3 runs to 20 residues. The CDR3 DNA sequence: TGCGCCAGCAGCCAGGGATTCGCCAGGGAAGCGCCGATAGCCAAAAACATTCAGTACTTC. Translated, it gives CASSQGFAREAPIAKNIQYF.

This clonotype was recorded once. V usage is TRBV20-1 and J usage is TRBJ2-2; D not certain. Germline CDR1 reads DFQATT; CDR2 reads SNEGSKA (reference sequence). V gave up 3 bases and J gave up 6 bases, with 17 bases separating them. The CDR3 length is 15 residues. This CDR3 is CSASAGPHASGELFF. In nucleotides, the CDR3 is TGCAGTGCTAGCGCCGGGCCACATGCCTCCGGGGAGCTGTTTTTT.

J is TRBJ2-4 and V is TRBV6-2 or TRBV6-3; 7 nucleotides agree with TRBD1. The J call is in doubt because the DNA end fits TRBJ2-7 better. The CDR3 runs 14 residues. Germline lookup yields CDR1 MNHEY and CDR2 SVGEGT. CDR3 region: CASSSGQSEREQYF. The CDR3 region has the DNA TGTGCCAGCAGTTCGGGACAGAGCGAACGCGAGCAGTACTTC.

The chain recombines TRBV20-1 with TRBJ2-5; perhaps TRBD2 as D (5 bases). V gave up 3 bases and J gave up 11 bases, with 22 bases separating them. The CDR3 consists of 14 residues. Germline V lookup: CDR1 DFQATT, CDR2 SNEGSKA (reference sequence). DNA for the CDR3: TGCAGTGCTAGCGGAGGCGGTACCTACAATGAGCAGTACTTC. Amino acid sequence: CSASGGGTYNEQYF.

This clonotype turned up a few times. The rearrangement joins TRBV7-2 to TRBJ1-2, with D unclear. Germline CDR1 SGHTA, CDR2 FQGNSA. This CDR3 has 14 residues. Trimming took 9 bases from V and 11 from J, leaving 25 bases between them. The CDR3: CARVTEAGPKFYTF. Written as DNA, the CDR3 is TGTGCCAGAGTAACGGAGGCAGGCCCTAAGTTTTACACCTTC.

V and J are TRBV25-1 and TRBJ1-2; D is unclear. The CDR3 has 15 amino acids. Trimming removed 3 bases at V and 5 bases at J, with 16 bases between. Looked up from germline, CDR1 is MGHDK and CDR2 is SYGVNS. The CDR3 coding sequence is TGTGCCAGCAGTGACTCCGGACGTTTGGGTTATGGCTACACCTTC. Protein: CASSDSGRLGYGYTF.

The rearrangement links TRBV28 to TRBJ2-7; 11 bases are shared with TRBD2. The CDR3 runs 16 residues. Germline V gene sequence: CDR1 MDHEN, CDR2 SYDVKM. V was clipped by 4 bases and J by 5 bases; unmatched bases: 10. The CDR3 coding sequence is TGTGCCAGCAGTTCCCCGGCTAGCGGGAGGATCAACGAGCAGTACTTC. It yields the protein CASSSPASGRINEQYF.

The CDR3 is CASSLEGLAGVWYF. The CDR3, as DNA: TGCGCCAGCAGCTTGGAGGGACTAGCGGGAGTATGGTACTTC. The V and J genes are TRBV5-1 and TRBJ2-7; 14 bases are a match to TRBD2. Germline loops: CDR1 SGHRS, CDR2 YFSETQ. Unmatched junction bases numbered 5, after V lost 0 bases and J lost 12 bases. The CDR3 length is 14 residues.

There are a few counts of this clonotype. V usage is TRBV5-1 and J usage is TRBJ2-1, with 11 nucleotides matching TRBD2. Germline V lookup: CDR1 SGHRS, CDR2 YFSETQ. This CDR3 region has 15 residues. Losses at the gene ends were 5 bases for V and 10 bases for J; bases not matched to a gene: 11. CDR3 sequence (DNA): TGCGCCAGCAGTTCCACTCCGGGACTAGCGGACGAGCAGTTCTTC. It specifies CASSSTPGLADEQFF.

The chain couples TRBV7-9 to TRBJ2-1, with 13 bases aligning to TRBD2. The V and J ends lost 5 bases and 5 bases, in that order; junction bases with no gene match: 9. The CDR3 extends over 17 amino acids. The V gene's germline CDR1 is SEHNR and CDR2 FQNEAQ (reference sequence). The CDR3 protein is CASSLAPGTSGDNEQFF. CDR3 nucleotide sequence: TGTGCCAGCAGCCTGGCGCCCGGGACTAGCGGGGACAATGAGCAGTTCTTC.

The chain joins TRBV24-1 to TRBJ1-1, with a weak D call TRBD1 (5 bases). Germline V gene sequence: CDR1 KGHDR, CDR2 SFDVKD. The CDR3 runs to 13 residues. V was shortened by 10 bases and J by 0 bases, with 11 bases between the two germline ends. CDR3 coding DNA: TGTGCCACTCCGGGACTCCTGAACACTGAAGCTTTCTTT. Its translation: CATPGLLNTEAFF.

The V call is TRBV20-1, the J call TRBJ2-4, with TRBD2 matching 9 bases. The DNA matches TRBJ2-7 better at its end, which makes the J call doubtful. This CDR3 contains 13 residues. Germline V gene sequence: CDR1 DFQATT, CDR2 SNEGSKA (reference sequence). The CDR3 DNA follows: TGCAGTGCTGAGATTAGCGGGAGCTACGAGCAGTACTTC. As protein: CSAEISGSYEQYF.

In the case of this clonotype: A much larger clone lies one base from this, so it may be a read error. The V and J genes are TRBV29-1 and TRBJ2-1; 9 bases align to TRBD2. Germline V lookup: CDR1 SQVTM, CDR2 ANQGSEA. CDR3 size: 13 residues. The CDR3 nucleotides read TGCAGCGCCGCGGGGACTAGCTACAATGAGCGGTTCTTC. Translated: CSAAGTSYNERFF.